The 11 T cell receptor beta chains listed next were all sequenced from one sample in a study of OX40 agonist ivuxolimab in advanced cancers. Data came from immunoSEQ multiplex PCR; TCRdb stores just in-frame clones and leaves some out. The data show roughly 77,000 clones, around 85% seen once. The sequences come from CD4+ or CD8+ T cells sorted from blood, collected in a trial of the OX40 agonist ivuxolimab. The receptors derive from an adult with an advanced solid tumor such as melanoma, head and neck, liver or kidney cancer.

This chain joins TRBV28 and TRBJ1-1; D call uncertain. The germline gives CDR1 MDHEN, CDR2 SYDVKM. V was clipped by 2 bases and J by 1 base, with 11 bases between them. The CDR3 extends over 15 amino acids. The CDR3 sequence is CASSLDDGENTEAFF. CDR3 coding DNA: TGTGCCAGCAGTTTAGATGACGGAGAGAACACTGAAGCTTTCTTT.

This clone appeared a few times. The V gene is TRBV7-3, the J gene TRBJ1-6, with D possibly matching TRBD1 (5 bases). This CDR3 contains 15 residues. Germline V gene sequence: CDR1 SGHTA, CDR2 FQGTGA. Between the trimmed V and J ends, which lost 5 bases and 5 bases, there was a span of 13 bases. CDR3 region: CASSLRGRDNSPLHF. The CDR3 DNA reads TGTGCCAGCAGCCTGCGTGGCAGGGATAATTCACCCCTCCACTTT.

J is TRBJ2-7 and V is TRBV6-1; D is uncertain. The CDR3 covers 15 residues. The V end lost 2 bases, the J end lost 0 bases, and 11 bases lay between the germline ends. Germline loops: CDR1 MNHNS, CDR2 SASEGT. This CDR3 reads CASSETLQSSYEQYF. The CDR3, as DNA: TGTGCCAGCAGTGAAACTTTACAGAGCTCCTACGAGCAGTACTTC.

The DNA of the CDR3 is TGTGCCAGCAGCCCCGCCGAACGGGCGTACCCCTATAATTCACCCCTCCACTTT. Its protein is CASSPAERAYPYNSPLHF. The chain links TRBV5-5 to TRBJ1-6; no clear D. The V end lost 4 bases, the J end lost 2 bases, and 19 bases lay between the germline ends. CDR3 size: 18 residues. Germline CDR1 reads SGHKS; CDR2 reads YYEKEE (reference sequence).

The rearrangement uses TRBV18 and TRBJ1-2, with D unresolved. V was clipped by 4 bases and J by 3 bases, with 12 bases between them. Germline CDR1 and CDR2: KGHSH and LQKENI. The CDR3 has 14 amino acids. The CDR3 is CASSLQDGYYGYTF. The CDR3 nucleotides read TGTGCCAGCTCACTTCAGGACGGGTACTATGGCTACACCTTC.

This rearrangement joins TRBV5-6 to TRBJ1-4; no clear D gene. The CDR3 consists of 15 residues. Germline CDR1 SGHDT, CDR2 YYEEEE. V was pared by 0 bases and J by 0 bases, with 6 bases between. The CDR3 DNA reads TGTGCCAGCAGCTTGGCCCCGGCAACTAATGAAAAACTGTTTTTT. Protein: CASSLAPATNEKLFF.

The chain is built from TRBV14 and TRBJ1-1; D gene unclear. Germline V gene sequence: CDR1 SGHDN, CDR2 FVKESK. Between the trimmed V and J ends, which lost 0 bases and 4 bases, there was a span of 6 bases. The CDR3 is made up of 13 amino acids. CDR3 in DNA: TGTGCCAGCAGCCAAGATAGGCCCACTGAAGCTTTCTTT. This codes for CASSQDRPTEAFF.

The chain joins TRBV4-1 to TRBJ2-3; D is undetermined. The CDR3 totals 15 residues. V lost 4 bases and J lost 4, with 15 bases in between. The germline V gene encodes CDR1 MGHRA and CDR2 YSYEKL. The CDR3: CASSPRALDADTQYF. CDR3 DNA sequence: TGCGCCAGCAGCCCTCGGGCCCTCGACGCAGATACGCAGTATTTT.

This clone appeared a few times. The chain combines TRBV29-1 with TRBJ2-7; 11 nucleotides match TRBD1. The CDR3 totals 16 residues. V trimming: 3 bases; J trimming: 2 bases; junction bases outside the gene matches: 9. Germline CDR1 is SQVTM and CDR2 is ANQGSEA. The CDR3 nucleotides read TGCAGCGTTGAGTGGGACAGGGGGGCGAGTCCCTACGAGCAGTACTTC. Translating gives CSVEWDRGASPYEQYF.

The CDR3 here is CASRYWDRGETQYF. In nucleotides, the CDR3 is TGCGCCAGCAGATACTGGGACAGGGGAGAGACCCAGTACTTC. The V gene is TRBV5-1, the J gene TRBJ2-5; TRBD1 aligns across 10 bases. The CDR3 is 14 amino acids. CDR1 is SGHRS, CDR2 YFSETQ, per germline. J was trimmed by 4 bases and V by 5 bases; bases with no gene match: 5.

V gene TRBV2 combines with J gene TRBJ2-2; no reliable D call. CDR1 is SNHLY, CDR2 FYNNEI, per germline. The CDR3 extends over 12 amino acids. Trimming took off 5 bases at V and 6 bases at J, with 7 bases between the two ends. This CDR3 is CASSKGSGELFF. CDR3 sequence (DNA): TGTGCCAGCAGTAAGGGATCCGGGGAGCTGTTTTTT.